The 5 T cell receptor beta chains below all came from one sample that was sequenced in a study of cytomegalovirus exposure and HLA in healthy donors. 60 Vbeta and 13 Jbeta primers were used in PCR. Profiling relied on immunoSEQ multiplex PCR, and the TCRdb table lists in-frame clones only, not all of them. The sample has some 48,000 clones, roughly 75% seen once. Sequencing was carried out using PBMCs. The origin of the receptors is a man under 40 in good health and CMV-seropositive.

The rearrangement joins TRBV7-2 to TRBJ2-7, with 7 bases aligning to TRBD2. The V gene's germline CDR1 is SGHTA and CDR2 FQGNSA. The CDR3 spans 12 residues. V trimming: 5 bases; J trimming: 10 bases; junction bases outside the gene matches: 8. CDR3 DNA sequence: TGTGCCAGCAGCCCCTGGGGCGGGAGACAGTACTTC. Its protein product is CASSPWGGRQYF.

The V and J genes are TRBV27 and TRBJ2-7; D is perhaps TRBD2 (6 bases). The germline gives CDR1 MNHEY, CDR2 SMNVEV (reference sequence). This CDR3 has 11 residues. Between the trimmed V and J ends, which lost 8 bases and 6 bases, there was a span of 11 bases. DNA of the CDR3: TGTGCCAGCGGGCTGGGAGGCGAGCAGTACTTC. Translated: CASGLGGEQYF.

The chain has TRBV30 and TRBJ1-2; D possibly corresponds to TRBD1 (5 bases). Germline values: CDR1 GTSNPN, CDR2 SVGIG (reference sequence). The V end was cut by 3 bases, the J end by 6 bases, with 8 bases between. CDR3 length: 11 residues. The CDR3 here is CAWSRVHGYTF. For the CDR3, the DNA is TGTGCCTGGAGCAGGGTTCATGGCTACACCTTC.

This clone was detected only once. This rearrangement joins TRBV2 to TRBJ1-4; a weak D match, TRBD1 (5 bases). Trimming pared 1 base from V and 5 bases from J, leaving 11 bases between. There are 15 residues in the CDR3. Germline V gives CDR1 SNHLY, CDR2 FYNNEI. The CDR3 nucleotides read TGTGCCAGCAGTGAAGAGGAGGGGCTAAATGAAAAACTGTTTTTT. Protein product: CASSEEEGLNEKLFF.

This clone was detected a few times. The gene calls are TRBV19 and TRBJ2-3; TRBD1 agrees at 7 bases. The CDR3 runs to 16 residues. Per the germline V gene, CDR1 is LNHDA and CDR2 is SQIVND (reference sequence). The trim removed 3 bases at V and 0 bases at J, leaving 6 bases unmatched. CDR3 sequence (DNA): TGTGCCAGTAGTATGCGGACAGGATCTAGCACAGATACGCAGTATTTT. Encoded protein: CASSMRTGSSTDTQYF.